Each of the 20 T cell receptor beta chains below was sequenced from the same sample in a study of shared clonotypes between healthy human individuals. Only in-frame clones appear in the TCRdb table, and some are missing; sequencing was by immunoSEQ multiplex PCR. The sample includes about half a million clones, 81% of them seen just once. The specimen was PBMCs. The receptors derive from a woman aged 40 to 50 in good health. Some clones in this sample may be carry-over from other donors' samples.

This clone was detected once. The CDR3 nucleotides are TGTGCCAGCAGTGAATGGGGGAGCCACACCGGGGAGCTGTTTTTT. Its protein product is CASSEWGSHTGELFF. The chain links TRBV2 to TRBJ2-2, with D perhaps matching TRBD1 or TRBD2 (5 bases each). V lost 2 bases and J lost 3, with 10 bases in between. Germline V gene lookup returns CDR1 SNHLY and CDR2 FYNNEI. This CDR3 contains 15 residues.

V and J are TRBV11-2 and TRBJ2-3; 8 bases are a match to TRBD2. J gave up 5 bases and V 8 bases, and 12 bases lay outside the gene matches. The CDR3 covers 15 residues. In germline, CDR1 is SGHAT, CDR2 FQNNGV. The CDR3 loop reads CASATGGRAVDTQYF. The CDR3, as DNA: TGTGCCAGCGCGACGGGGGGGAGGGCAGTAGATACGCAGTATTTT.

This sequence joins TRBV30 and TRBJ1-4, with 7 bases matching TRBD1. Trimming cost V 5 bases and J 8 bases; bases outside gene matches: 8. This CDR3 is 13 amino acids long. Germline lookup yields CDR1 GTSNPN and CDR2 SVGIG (reference sequence). In nucleotides, the CDR3 is TGTGCCTGGTCTACAGGGGAAGGGGAAAAACTGTTTTTT. Translation gives CAWSTGEGEKLFF. Drawing the rest from reference TRBV30 and TRBJ1-4, the complete variable domain is SQTIHQWPATLVQPVGSPLSLECTVEGTSNPNLYWYRQAAGRGLQLLFYSVGIGQISSEVPQNLSASRPQDRQFILSSKKLLLSDSGFYLCAWSTGEGEKLFFGSGTQLSVL.

The chain joins TRBV11-1 to TRBJ1-2, with a weak D call TRBD1 (6 bases). The V end was cut by 5 bases, the J end by 8 bases, with 21 bases between. This CDR3 has 15 residues. Germline CDR1 reads SGHAT; CDR2 reads FQDESV (reference sequence). DNA for the CDR3: TGTGCCAGCAGCCCGAGTGGGGGACATCAGGCGGGCTACACCTTC. It is translated as CASSPSGGHQAGYTF.

The rearrangement joins TRBV6-5 to TRBJ1-4; TRBD1 might be the D (6 bases). Per the germline V gene, CDR1 is MNHEY and CDR2 is SVGAGI. V was pared by 6 bases and J by 7 bases, with 18 bases between. The CDR3 runs to 15 residues. The CDR3 sequence: CASSPRGFGGEKLFF. In nucleotides, the CDR3 is TGTGCCAGCAGCCCCAGGGGCTTCGGTGGTGAAAAACTGTTTTTT.

A word on this clone: A much larger clone sits a single nucleotide away, making a read error possible. V and J are TRBV30 and TRBJ2-5; D tentatively reads TRBD1 or TRBD2 (5 bases each). The CDR3 is made up of 15 amino acids. V was shortened by 0 bases and J by 1 base, with 12 bases between the two germline ends. Germline CDR1 reads GTSNPN; CDR2 reads SVGIG (reference sequence). The CDR3 DNA is TGTGCCTGGAGTGTGGGACGGGGCGCCCAAGAGACCCAGTACTTC. The encoded protein is CAWSVGRGAQETQYF.

The gene calls are TRBV5-8 and TRBJ1-1; D is possibly TRBD1 (6 bases). Trimming removed 0 bases from V and 5 bases from J, with 20 bases in between. Per germline, CDR1 SGHTS and CDR2 YDEGEE. The CDR3 has 17 amino acids. CDR3 nucleotides: TGTGCCAGCAGCTTGGCAATTCAGGGGAGGGTAGATACTGAAGCTTTCTTT. Amino acids: CASSLAIQGRVDTEAFF.

V and J are TRBV7-9 and TRBJ1-3; D is unresolved. Trimming cost V 2 bases and J 0 bases, with 11 bases left between them. CDR1 and CDR2 (germline): SEHNR, FQNEAQ (reference sequence). The CDR3 contains 16 residues. CDR3 in amino acids: CASSLMARSSGNTIYF. The CDR3 DNA reads TGTGCCAGCAGCTTAATGGCCCGAAGCTCTGGAAACACCATATATTTT. Variable domain in full (rest from reference TRBV7-9 and TRBJ1-3): DTGVSQNPRHKITKRGQNVTFRCDPISEHNRLYWYRQTLGQGPEFLTYFQNEAQLEKSRLLSDRFSAERPKGSFSTLEIQRTEQGDSAMYLCASSLMARSSGNTIYFGEGSWLTVV.

The chain combines TRBV7-3 with TRBJ2-1; no definite D call. The ends were cut back, 5 bases at V and 5 bases at J, with 16 bases in the middle. This CDR3 is built from 15 residues. Germline CDR1 SGHTA, CDR2 FQGTGA. The CDR3 loop is CASSPQHLQNNEQFF. The DNA of the CDR3 is TGTGCCAGCAGCCCCCAACACCTCCAGAACAATGAGCAGTTCTTC.

Of note for this clone: A far larger clone lies a single base away; this is likely a read error. V gene TRBV7-8 combines with J gene TRBJ1-2, with no clear D. The assigned J gene may be wrong: the sequence end matches TRBJ2-7 better. This CDR3 has 15 amino acids. CDR1 and CDR2 from the germline V gene are SGHVS and FQNEAQ. The CDR3 coding sequence is TGTGCCAGCAGTTTCCTCCGCTACTCGCCCTACGAGCAGTACTTC. This codes for CASSFLRYSPYEQYF.

This chain connects TRBV7-2 to TRBJ2-5, with 9 bases identical to TRBD1. CDR1 and CDR2 from the germline V gene are SGHTA and FQGNSA. Unmatched junction bases numbered 10, after V lost 4 bases and J lost 4 bases. The CDR3 has 16 residues. CDR3 coding DNA: TGTGCCAGCAGCTGGGAGACAGGGGGAGGTAGAGAGACCCAGTACTTC. Its translation is CASSWETGGGRETQYF.

This sequence joins TRBV2 and TRBJ2-3, with 9 nucleotides matching TRBD2. CDR1 is SNHLY, CDR2 FYNNEI, per germline. The V segment lost 8 bases and the J segment 2 bases; nucleotides outside the gene matches: 8. The CDR3 is 15 amino acids. CDR3 region: CASVLGLANTDTQYF. CDR3 in DNA: TGTGCCAGCGTCCTAGGACTAGCGAACACAGATACGCAGTATTTT.

In the case of this clone: The likely explanation is a read error, given a far larger clone one base away. The rearrangement joins TRBV6-1 to TRBJ1-3; no clear D gene. CDR3 length equals 15 residues. In germline, CDR1 is MNHNS, CDR2 SASEGT. CDR3 sequence reads: CASSDGQASVNTIYF. CDR3 DNA: TGTGCCAGCAGTGACGGCCAGGCCTCTGTAAACACCATATATTTT.

The chain joins TRBV11-3 to TRBJ1-1, with a weak D call TRBD1 (6 bases). The V and J ends lost 5 bases and 1 base respectively, with 8 bases between them. The CDR3 covers 13 residues. Per the germline V gene, CDR1 is SGHNT and CDR2 is YENEEA. The CDR3, as DNA: TGTGCCAGCAGCCCACAGGGGAACACTGAAGCTTTCTTT. Its translation is CASSPQGNTEAFF.

Details on this clone: Given a much more abundant clone one base away, this may be a read error. This rearrangement joins TRBV7-2 to TRBJ2-5; perhaps TRBD2 as D (6 bases). The CDR3 contains 15 residues. The germline V gene has CDR1 SGHTA and CDR2 FQGNSA. In DNA form, the CDR3 reads TGTGCCGGCAGCCTAGTATCCGGGACTCATGAGACCCAGTACTTC. Translation: CAGSLVSGTHETQYF.

In regard to this clone: At one end the junction does not follow the germline gene, possibly because of a read error. This rearrangement joins TRBV7-3 to TRBJ1-1; unclear D gene. There are 14 residues in the CDR3. CDR1 and CDR2 (germline): SGHTA, FQGTGA. The CDR3 is CASSLTLGNPEAFF. The CDR3 nucleotides are TGTGCCAGCAGCTTAACGCTAGGGAACCCTGAAGCTTTCTTT.

Regarding this clone: The likely explanation is a read error, given a far larger clone one base away. V usage is TRBV30 and J usage is TRBJ2-1, with D unresolved. Per the germline V gene, CDR1 is GTSNPN and CDR2 is SVGIG (reference sequence). This CDR3 spans 10 amino acids. Trimming pared 2 bases from V and 7 bases from J, leaving 3 bases between. The CDR3 region is CAWSRNEQFF. The CDR3 nucleotides read TGTGCCTGGAGTAGGAATGAGCAGTTCTTC.

The V and J genes are TRBV7-3 and TRBJ2-3; D not certain. The CDR3 length is 14 residues. Between the trimmed V and J ends, which lost 0 bases and 2 bases, there was a span of 6 bases. From germline, CDR1 is SGHTA and CDR2 FQGTGA. CDR3 residues: CASSLTPDTDTQYF. Written as DNA, the CDR3 is TGTGCCAGCAGCTTAACCCCGGACACAGATACGCAGTATTTT.

In the case of this clone: A much bigger clone sits one base away, suggesting this may be a read error. The chain uses TRBV19 and TRBJ1-2, with 7 bases identical to TRBD1. V lost 5 bases, J lost 7 bases, and 7 bases stayed unmatched. Per germline, CDR1 LNHDA and CDR2 SQIVND (reference sequence). This CDR3 spans 13 amino acids. The CDR3 reads CASSVQGTGGYTF. In DNA, the CDR3 is TGTGCCAGTAGTGTACAGGGGACGGGTGGCTACACCTTC.

This clone was detected only a few times. The rearrangement links TRBV30 to TRBJ2-1; TRBD2 is a possible D gene (6 bases). Germline V CDR1 and CDR2: GTSNPN, SVGIG (reference sequence). The germline V and J ends were trimmed by 4 bases and 4 bases, with 14 bases remaining between them. The CDR3 spans 14 residues. The CDR3 DNA sequence: TGTGCCTGGATGCTGGGAGCGGGTTACAATGAGCAGTTCTTC. The encoded protein is CAWMLGAGYNEQFF.